This T cell receptor beta chain was sequenced during a study of blood T cell repertoires in COVID-19. As for the study in general: PBMCs, B-cell-depleted T cells, or T cells provided the cDNA or gDNA that made up the material.

As processed by the authors: Estimation of nucleated cell counts relied on the amplification of reference gene primers. Assay: immunoSEQ multiplex PCR; the TCRdb copy retains only in-frame clones and omits some. For V, J and clone size, that table is used; D and trimming come from the DNA. This sample has fewer than 300,000 clones, with approximately 85% found just once. Germline values: CDR1 SGHTA, CDR2 FQGNSA. CDR3 length: 14 amino acids. V was clipped by 5 bases and J by 2 bases, with 7 bases between them. Participants were placed into cohorts based on the clinical history they reported. The material sequenced was PBMCs or T cells enriched from blood (not recorded which). V and J are TRBV7-2 and TRBJ2-6; D is unresolved. This TCR was recovered from a woman in her thirties who had recovered from COVID-19. Here the CDR3 reads CASSRRTGANVLTF. The CDR3 nucleotides are TGTGCCAGCAGCCGCAGAACTGGGGCCAACGTCCTGACTTTC.